The clone carrying this T cell receptor (beta chain) has a count of ten or more. CDR1 SGHAT and CDR2 FQNNGV come from the germline V gene. The V segment lost 3 bases and the J segment 3 bases; nucleotides outside the gene matches: 7. The CDR3 contains 17 residues. Germline DNA was extracted alongside blood RNA, which was obtained from unsorted whole blood. Before any surgery took place, 4 to 4.5 milliliters of peripheral blood were collected. This entry is derived from a study of tumor-infiltrating lymphocytes in primary liver carcinoma. As for the study in general: Those enrolled were patients of both sexes, who were aged 30 to 69 years. Stage T1-T3 N0M0 tumors measured about 4 to 11 cm at most. Every sample contained roughly 3.5 to 8 million productive TCRbeta reads, and these numbers were similar from one tissue type to another.

Using a constant-region primer together with ProtoScript II reverse transcriptase, TCR beta cDNA was made from around 500 ng of total RNA. Researchers made the TCR beta libraries by running three nested multiplex PCR rounds with slightly modified ARM-PCR. Running nine to ten cycles apiece, the first two PCR rounds relied on TRBV1-TRBV30 forward primers together with a C-beta reverse primer. Via MiXCR, TCRdb re-called the multiplex PCR reads, giving one row per CDR3 protein. The sample lists 300,000 to 350,000 distinct CDR3 sequences, around three fifths seen once, with more than 15% in the top ten.

The sequenced material came from peripheral blood. The chain recombines TRBV11-2 with TRBJ2-3; TRBD2 matches 12 bases. The TCR comes from a woman aged 25-40 years with primary liver carcinoma and hepatitis B virus infection. CDR3 bases: TGTGCCAGCAGCTTCTCGGCCGGGACTAGCGGGACAGATACGCAGTATTTT. Its protein product is CASSFSAGTSGTDTQYF.